Below, 17 T cell receptor beta chains from the same sample are listed, as sequenced in a study of T cell responses to AZD1222 COVID-19 vaccine. Sequencing used immunoSEQ multiplex PCR; TCRdb keeps in-frame clones, though not all of them. This table holds 45,000 to 50,000 clones, about 88% found once. Sequencing was performed on peripheral blood, taken 28 days after the second AZD1222 dose. Every receptor here comes from an adult who received the AZD1222 COVID-19 vaccine.

The V call is TRBV10-3, the J call TRBJ2-3; D is undetermined. Per the germline V gene, CDR1 is ENHRY and CDR2 is SYGVKD. The CDR3 length is 16 residues. Trimming shortened V by 0 bases and J by 0 bases, and 10 bases separated the two germline ends. The CDR3 DNA sequence: TGTGCCATCAGTGAGTCGAGTCGGCGGAGCACAGATACGCAGTATTTT. Translated, it gives CAISESSRRSTDTQYF.

This clone has just one count. The rearrangement joins TRBV7-6 to TRBJ2-2; weak D call: TRBD2 (6 bases). In germline, CDR1 is SGHVS, CDR2 FNYEAQ. CDR3 length equals 15 residues. Deletions cut 7 bases from V and 4 bases from J, with 16 bases between. The CDR3 protein is CASTSGSGFTGELFF. Here the CDR3 DNA reads TGTGCCAGCACCTCGGGTAGCGGATTCACCGGGGAGCTGTTTTTT.

V and J are TRBV12-3 or TRBV12-4 and TRBJ2-7; D call uncertain. CDR3 length equals 13 residues. With 3 bases removed from V and 5 bases from J, the gap between germline ends came to 11 bases. CDR3 loop: CASSFASGDEQYF. CDR3 bases: TGTGCCAGCAGTTTCGCTTCCGGAGACGAGCAGTACTTC.

The chain employs TRBV6-2 or TRBV6-3 and TRBJ1-4; maybe TRBD1 (5 bases). This CDR3 spans 16 amino acids. V was cut by 5 bases and J by 6 bases, with 19 bases left in between. CDR1 and CDR2 from the germline V gene are MNHEY and SVGEGT. CDR3 in amino acids: CASSQLIGTSDEKLFF. CDR3 coding DNA: TGTGCCAGCAGTCAGCTAATCGGGACCTCGGATGAAAAACTGTTTTTT.

This CDR3 reads CAISANIGTNEKLFF. The CDR3 nucleotides are TGTGCCATCAGTGCCAACATTGGAACTAATGAAAAACTGTTTTTT. The chain is built from TRBV10-3 and TRBJ1-4; D is unresolved. Germline CDR1 and CDR2: ENHRY and SYGVKD. Trimming took off 4 bases at V and 1 base at J, with 10 bases between the two ends. The CDR3 spans 15 residues.

The genes are TRBV6-5 and TRBJ2-2, with 10 bases lining up with TRBD2. Trimming removed 4 bases from V and 2 bases from J; junction bases left unmatched: 4. This CDR3 contains 16 residues. The germline CDR1 and CDR2 sequences are MNHEY and SVGAGI. The CDR3 DNA sequence: TGTGCCAGCAGTTCCGGGACTAGCGAAAACACCGGGGAGCTGTTTTTT. This encodes CASSSGTSENTGELFF.

V gene TRBV7-2 combines with J gene TRBJ2-7; the D gene is possibly TRBD2 (5 bases). CDR1 is SGHTA, CDR2 FQGNSA, per germline. Deletions cut 1 base from V and 1 base from J, with 8 bases between. This CDR3 comprises 14 residues. The CDR3 spells CASSLESGSYEQYF. In DNA form, the CDR3 reads TGTGCCAGCAGCTTAGAAAGCGGTTCCTACGAGCAGTACTTC.

This rearrangement joins TRBV7-5 to TRBJ1-1; TRBD1 reflects the table's D call only, with no check against the DNA. TRBV7-5 is a documented pseudogene. This CDR3 is 17 amino acids long. The CDR3 protein is CVRSPWERLTGGTEAFF. CDR3 nucleotides: TGTGTCAGAAGTCCCTGGGAGAGATTAACAGGGGGCACTGAAGCTTTCTTT.

V gene TRBV6-2 or TRBV6-3 combines with J gene TRBJ2-1; 12 bases agree with TRBD2. Per germline, CDR1 MNHEY and CDR2 SVGEGT. The V gene end was trimmed by 7 bases and the J gene end by 8 bases; junction bases not matched to a gene: 12. The CDR3 extends over 16 amino acids. CDR3 nucleotide sequence: TGTGCCAGCATCCCCGCGACTAGCGGGAGAAACTATGAGCAGTTCTTC. It encodes CASIPATSGRNYEQFF.

The chain joins TRBV11-2 to TRBJ2-7; D not resolved. This CDR3 contains 12 residues. Germline-derived CDR1 and CDR2 are SGHAT and FQNNGV. Trimming removed 4 bases at V and 4 bases at J, with 8 bases between. The CDR3 coding sequence is TGTGCCAGCAGCTACAATACTTACGAGCAGTACTTC. Its protein product is CASSYNTYEQYF. The whole variable domain, remainder taken from reference TRBV11-2 and TRBJ2-7, is EAGVAQSPRYKIIEKRQSVAFWCNPISGHATLYWYQQILGQGPKLLIQFQNNGVVDDSQLPKDRFSAERLKGVDSTLKIQPAKLEDSAVYLCASSYNTYEQYFGPGTRLTVT.

The chain combines TRBV19 with TRBJ1-1; no firm D call. The CDR3 totals 16 residues. V was cut by 4 bases and J by 0 bases, with 15 bases left in between. CDR1 is LNHDA and CDR2 is SQIVND in the germline V gene (reference sequence). The DNA for the CDR3 is TGTGCCAGTAGTAAGGTCCCAGACTTCATGAACACTGAAGCTTTCTTT. Translation: CASSKVPDFMNTEAFF. The entire variable domain, with the rest obtained from reference TRBV19 and TRBJ1-1, is as follows: DGGITQSPKYLFRKEGQNVTLSCEQNLNHDAMYWYRQDPGQGLRLIYYSQIVNDFQKGDIAEGYSVSREKKESFPLTVTSAQKNPTAFYLCASSKVPDFMNTEAFFGQGTRLTVV.

The gene calls are TRBV5-1 and TRBJ1-1; 11 nucleotides line up with TRBD1. The CDR3 is 16 amino acids. With 3 bases clipped from V and 2 bases from J, the junction kept 6 bases outside the gene matches. The germline V gene has CDR1 SGHRS and CDR2 YFSETQ. The CDR3 loop reads CASSSGQGAFNTEAFF. The CDR3 DNA reads TGCGCCAGCAGCTCTGGACAGGGGGCTTTTAACACTGAAGCTTTCTTT.

This rearrangement joins TRBV11-1 to TRBJ2-7; D perhaps matches TRBD1 (6 bases). The CDR3 length is 12 residues. The ends were cut back, 2 bases at V and 7 bases at J, with 9 bases in the middle. Germline lookup yields CDR1 SGHAT and CDR2 FQDESV (reference sequence). The CDR3 DNA follows: TGTGCCAGCAGCTTACTTCAGGGGGAGCAGTACTTC. Translated: CASSLLQGEQYF.

This clone has only one observation. The chain couples TRBV6-5 to TRBJ1-4, with 9 positions matching TRBD1. This CDR3 contains 13 residues. The V gene end was trimmed by 6 bases and the J gene end by 7 bases; junction bases not matched to a gene: 3. CDR1 is MNHEY and CDR2 is SVGAGI in the germline V gene. This CDR3 reads CASSSDRGEKLFF. The DNA of the CDR3 is TGTGCCAGCAGCTCGGACAGGGGTGAAAAACTGTTTTTT.

The chain uses TRBV24-1 and TRBJ2-3; D uncertain. V was pared by 0 bases and J by 0 bases, with 9 bases between. Germline CDR1 is KGHDR and CDR2 is SFDVKD. The CDR3 loop spans 16 amino acids. The CDR3 protein is CATSDLKFASTDTQYF. CDR3 in DNA: TGTGCCACCAGTGATTTGAAGTTTGCCAGCACAGATACGCAGTATTTT.

The sample holds one count of this clone. The chain has TRBV12-3 or TRBV12-4 and TRBJ2-7; TRBD2 is a possible D gene (5 bases). Trimming removed 3 bases from V and 1 base from J, with 7 bases in between. This CDR3 has 13 residues. CDR3 DNA: TGTGCCAGCAGTTTCGAGGGATCCTACGAGCAGTACTTC. Translating it yields CASSFEGSYEQYF.

V is TRBV27 and J is TRBJ1-4; D remains unclear. The CDR3 sequence is 14 residues long. In germline, CDR1 is MNHEY, CDR2 SMNVEV (reference sequence). Trimming took 8 bases from V and 4 from J, leaving 14 bases between them. The CDR3 protein is CASAGGISNEKLFF. In DNA, the CDR3 is TGTGCCAGCGCAGGCGGCATCAGTAATGAAAAACTGTTTTTT.